The 11 T cell receptor beta chains given below trace back to one sample, sequenced in a study of shared clonotypes between healthy human individuals. This table comes from immunoSEQ multiplex PCR, and its TCRdb copy is limited to in-frame clones, with some not included. The sample consists of some 1,100,000 clones, approximately 78% of them appearing once. Specimen: memory CD4+ T cells from PBMCs. The subset denotes: CD45RA-negative fraction. These receptors were taken from a man aged 18 to 29 in good health. Some clones in this sample may be carry-over from other donors' samples.

This CDR3 reads CASRSRDFNTGELFF. The CDR3 DNA is TGTGCCAGCAGGTCTAGGGACTTTAACACCGGGGAGCTGTTTTTT. The chain combines TRBV2 with TRBJ2-2, with D perhaps TRBD2 (6 bases). This CDR3 has 15 amino acids. Trimming left V 6 bases short and J 2 bases short, with 13 bases between. Germline CDR1 is SNHLY and CDR2 is FYNNEI.

The chain has TRBV18 and TRBJ1-3; D might be TRBD1 (5 bases). The CDR3 extends over 15 amino acids. The germline V gene has CDR1 KGHSH and CDR2 LQKENI. Trimming took 2 bases from V and 0 from J, leaving 8 bases between them. The CDR3 sequence: CASSPATDSGNTIYF. CDR3 coding DNA: TGTGCCAGCTCACCAGCGACAGACTCTGGAAACACCATATATTTT.

This chain uses TRBV10-1 with TRBJ2-3, with 11 bases aligning to TRBD2. This CDR3 has 16 residues. The V segment lost 6 bases and the J segment 4 bases; nucleotides outside the gene matches: 9. CDR1 and CDR2 from the germline V gene are WNHNN and SYGVQD (reference sequence). Here the CDR3 reads CASRAVAGGQADTQYF. In DNA, the CDR3 is TGCGCCAGCAGGGCCGTAGCGGGAGGGCAAGCAGATACGCAGTATTTT.

The chain is built from TRBV28 and TRBJ1-5, with 7 bases identical to TRBD1. Germline CDR1 MDHEN, CDR2 SYDVKM. J gave up 7 bases and V 6 bases, and 6 bases lay outside the gene matches. The CDR3 covers 13 residues. The chain's CDR3 is CASRGGGFQPQHF. CDR3 in DNA: TGTGCCAGCAGAGGAGGGGGCTTCCAGCCCCAGCATTTT.

This chain links TRBV5-1 with TRBJ2-3, with 12 bases matching TRBD2. CDR3 length: 15 residues. J gave up 6 bases and V 7 bases, and 9 bases lay outside the gene matches. Germline lookup yields CDR1 SGHRS and CDR2 YFSETQ. CDR3 in amino acids: CASGTGLAGPDTQYF. CDR3 nucleotides: TGCGCCAGCGGAACCGGACTAGCGGGACCCGATACGCAGTATTTT.

About this clone: Only one base separates this from a far larger clonotype, so it likely reflects a read error. V is TRBV11-2 and J is TRBJ2-7; TRBD1 agrees at 7 bases. Germline V CDR1 and CDR2: SGHAT, FQNNGV. This CDR3 contains 13 residues. J was trimmed by 0 bases and V by 5 bases; bases with no gene match: 1. The chain's CDR3 is CASSRDSSYEQYF. The DNA of the CDR3 is TGTGCCAGCAGCCGGGACAGCTCCTACGAGCAGTACTTC. Drawing the rest from reference TRBV11-2 and TRBJ2-7, the complete variable domain is EAGVAQSPRYKIIEKRQSVAFWCNPISGHATLYWYQQILGQGPKLLIQFQNNGVVDDSQLPKDRFSAERLKGVDSTLKIQPAKLEDSAVYLCASSRDSSYEQYFGPGTRLTVT.

Concerning this clone itself: The sample contains more than one DNA sequence encoding this CDR3. The rearrangement uses TRBV9 and TRBJ2-5; perhaps TRBD1 as D (6 bases). The CDR3 has 13 residues. The V end was cut by 3 bases, the J end by 1 base, with 7 bases between. Germline lookup yields CDR1 SGDLS and CDR2 YYNGEE. CDR3: CASSATGQETQYF. The CDR3 nucleotides read TGTGCCAGCAGCGCGACAGGCCAAGAGACCCAGTACTTC.

A remark on this clone: Other DNA variants within this sample encode the same CDR3. CDR3 coding DNA: TGTGCCAGCAGTGAAAGACAGAGCTATGGCTACACCTTC. The encoded protein is CASSERQSYGYTF. The rearrangement links TRBV2 to TRBJ1-2, with D possibly being TRBD1 (5 bases). Trimming took 2 bases from V and 4 from J, leaving 8 bases between them. The CDR3 extends over 13 amino acids. Germline-derived CDR1 and CDR2 are SNHLY and FYNNEI.

This clone was observed a handful of times. The chain carries TRBV5-1 and TRBJ1-1, with 9 bases matching TRBD1. CDR3 length: 16 amino acids. With V trimmed by 2 bases and J by 5 bases, 10 bases remained unmatched. Germline loops: CDR1 SGHRS, CDR2 YFSETQ. The CDR3 sequence: CASSLNTGGSGTEAFF. The DNA of the CDR3 is TGCGCCAGCAGCTTAAACACAGGGGGCTCGGGGACTGAAGCTTTCTTT.

The rearrangement uses TRBV6-1 and TRBJ1-2; 7 bases agree with TRBD1. Germline V gene data show CDR1 as MNHNS and CDR2 as SASEGT. The CDR3 is 14 amino acids. Trimming removed 6 bases from V and 7 bases from J; junction bases left unmatched: 11. The CDR3 DNA follows: TGTGCCAGCAGCCTCTCCCTTGACAGGGTTGGCTACACCTTC. This translates into CASSLSLDRVGYTF.

This clone was recorded once. The rearrangement uses TRBV19 and TRBJ2-1; the D gene is possibly TRBD2 (5 bases). Per the germline V gene, CDR1 is LNHDA and CDR2 is SQIVND (reference sequence). This CDR3 has 16 amino acids. Trimming shortened V by 7 bases and J by 8 bases, and 24 bases separated the two germline ends. CDR3 sequence (DNA): TGTGCCAGTAAAAATAACCCGGGGTCAAGGGTCCATGAGCAGTTCTTC. It specifies CASKNNPGSRVHEQFF.